The 25 T cell receptor beta chains given below trace back to one sample, sequenced in a study of response to subunit inactivated influenza vaccine. TCRdb re-called the RT-PCR reads through MiXCR, storing one row per CDR3 protein. The repertoire holds around 320,000 distinct CDR3 sequences, with about 20% as singletons. The sequenced sample was PBMCs from blood, obtained around 22 months after vaccination. The receptor source for this set is a man between 50 and 69 years old who received an inactivated influenza vaccine.

This clonotype has only a few counts. This chain links TRBV29-1 with TRBJ2-7; D is perhaps TRBD2 (5 bases). CDR3 length: 13 amino acids. CDR1 is SQVTM and CDR2 is ANQGSEA in the germline V gene. Trimming took 6 bases from V and 1 from J, leaving 13 bases between them. CDR3 region: CSVKSAGSYEQYF. The CDR3 nucleotides are TGCAGCGTGAAGTCGGCGGGTTCCTACGAGCAGTACTTC.

V and J are TRBV20-1 and TRBJ2-7; a weak D match, TRBD1 (6 bases). Per the germline V gene, CDR1 is DFQATT and CDR2 is SNEGSKA (reference sequence). V was clipped by 3 bases and J by 3 bases, with 12 bases between them. The CDR3 covers 13 residues. The CDR3 sequence is CSASFQGNYEQYF. CDR3 bases: TGCAGTGCTAGTTTCCAGGGGAACTACGAGCAGTACTTC.

This clonotype has just a few counts. The chain has TRBV20-1 and TRBJ2-1, with 12 positions matching TRBD2. The J segment lost 7 bases and the V segment lost 1 base, leaving 8 bases of the junction unmatched. The germline CDR1 and CDR2 sequences are DFQATT and SNEGSKA (reference sequence). This CDR3 is built from 16 residues. CDR3 residues: CSARGVLAGGKNEQFF. CDR3 nucleotides: TGCAGTGCTAGAGGAGTCCTAGCGGGAGGGAAAAATGAGCAGTTCTTC.

In this sample, this clonotype turned up a few times. The chain recombines TRBV19 with TRBJ1-5; weak D call: TRBD1 (5 bases). Trimming removed 4 bases from V and 6 bases from J, with 10 bases in between. CDR3 length equals 13 residues. CDR1 and CDR2 (germline): LNHDA, SQIVND (reference sequence). The CDR3 sequence: CASSNTGAQPQHF. The CDR3 nucleotides are TGTGCCAGTAGTAACACCGGGGCTCAGCCCCAGCATTTT.

The rearrangement joins TRBV29-1 to TRBJ2-7, with 9 positions matching TRBD1. The V segment lost 4 bases and the J segment 2 bases; nucleotides outside the gene matches: 9. Germline CDR1 SQVTM, CDR2 ANQGSEA. The CDR3 has 15 amino acids. This CDR3 reads CSVAQGQGGAYEQYF. CDR3 bases: TGCAGCGTTGCCCAGGGACAGGGAGGCGCCTACGAGCAGTACTTC.

V and J are TRBV24-1 and TRBJ2-2, with TRBD2 as a possible D gene (7 bases). CDR3 size: 15 residues. Germline V lookup: CDR1 KGHDR, CDR2 SFDVKD. V was trimmed by 5 bases and J by 4 bases, leaving 13 bases between them. The CDR3 loop is CATSARGGGTGELFF. CDR3 bases: TGTGCCACCAGTGCGCGGGGAGGGGGCACCGGGGAGCTGTTTTTT.

This clonotype came up many times. V gene TRBV7-9 combines with J gene TRBJ1-2; TRBD1 might be the D (6 bases). Per the germline V gene, CDR1 is SEHNR and CDR2 is FQNEAQ (reference sequence). This CDR3 is built from 16 residues. V lost 5 bases and J 1 base, leaving 17 bases between the germline ends. The CDR3 loop reads CASSPSTGQINYGYTF. The CDR3 coding sequence is TGTGCCAGCAGCCCTTCGACAGGCCAAATTAACTATGGCTACACCTTC.

This clonotype was detected a few times. This chain uses TRBV5-1 with TRBJ2-7, with 8 bases identical to TRBD2. Germline lookup yields CDR1 SGHRS and CDR2 YFSETQ. This CDR3 comprises 16 residues. The trim removed 3 bases at V and 0 bases at J, leaving 8 bases unmatched. In DNA, the CDR3 is TGCGCCAGCAGCTCTCCAGCGGGAGAGATCTCCTACGAGCAGTACTTC. This codes for CASSSPAGEISYEQYF.

There are many counts of this clonotype. The chain recombines TRBV4-3 with TRBJ2-1; 10 positions agree with TRBD1. This CDR3 is 17 amino acids long. J gave up 5 bases and V 6 bases, and 13 bases lay outside the gene matches. Germline V gene data show CDR1 as LGHNA and CDR2 as YSLEER. DNA of the CDR3: TGCGCCAGCAGTCCAAGAACCCCCGGGACAGGGGACAATGAGCAGTTCTTC. As protein: CASSPRTPGTGDNEQFF.

The chain recombines TRBV29-1 with TRBJ1-1; TRBD1 might be the D (6 bases). This CDR3 is built from 10 residues. Trimming took 4 bases from V and 11 from J, leaving 11 bases between them. Germline V gives CDR1 SQVTM, CDR2 ANQGSEA. The CDR3 reads CSVVTGRAFF. CDR3 in DNA: TGCAGCGTTGTAACAGGGAGGGCTTTCTTT. The variable domain in full, with the rest retrieved from reference TRBV29-1 and TRBJ1-1, is SAVISQKPSRDICQRGTSLTIQCQVDSQVTMMFWYRQQPGQSLTLIATANQGSEATYESGFVIDKFPISRPNLTFSTLTVSNMSPEDSSIYLCSVVTGRAFFGQGTRLTVV.

The chain couples TRBV7-2 to TRBJ1-2; D gene ambiguous. The CDR3 is made up of 13 amino acids. Germline V CDR1 and CDR2: SGHTA, FQGNSA. The V end lost 1 base, the J end lost 7 bases, and 10 bases lay between the germline ends. The chain's CDR3 is CASSLGQEAGYTF. CDR3 DNA sequence: TGTGCCAGCAGCTTAGGGCAGGAGGCTGGCTACACCTTC.

On this clonotype: The junction shows a germline mismatch at one end, possibly a read error. V is TRBV12-3 or TRBV12-4 and J is TRBJ1-1; D uncertain. The CDR3 runs to 13 residues. The CDR3 nucleotides are TGTGCCAGCGTTACCCCCAGGAACTCTGAAGCTTTATTT. This translates into CASVTPRNSEALF.

This clonotype was picked up a small number of times. The V gene is TRBV4-1, the J gene TRBJ2-7; D ambiguous. CDR1 is MGHRA and CDR2 is YSYEKL in the germline V gene. V shed 1 base and J shed 1 base, with 5 bases lying between them. The CDR3 contains 13 residues. The CDR3 sequence: CASSQAPSYEQYF. Written as DNA, the CDR3 is TGCGCCAGCAGCCAAGCTCCGTCCTACGAGCAGTACTTC.

The CDR3 sequence: CASSVGLSQTQYF. The CDR3 coding sequence is TGTGCCAGCAGCGTAGGACTTTCTCAGACCCAGTACTTC. J is TRBJ2-5 and V is TRBV9, with unresolved D. The CDR3 sequence is 13 residues long. From germline, CDR1 is SGDLS and CDR2 YYNGEE. The V and J ends lost 0 bases and 6 bases respectively, with 9 bases between them.

CDR3 nucleotides: TGCAGCGTCCCAGCGAGGGGCGCCCCCACTGAAGCTTTCTTT. Translating gives CSVPARGAPTEAFF. V is TRBV29-1 and J is TRBJ1-1; maybe TRBD1 (5 bases). Germline CDR1 is SQVTM and CDR2 is ANQGSEA. V was trimmed by 6 bases and J by 4 bases, leaving 18 bases between them. The CDR3 has 14 residues.

This clonotype was observed a single time. CDR3 sequence: CASRIHPGHLSNTGELFF. The CDR3 nucleotides are TGTGCCAGCAGAATCCATCCGGGACATCTCTCGAACACCGGGGAGCTGTTTTTT. V is TRBV6-2 or TRBV6-3 and J is TRBJ2-2; a possible D gene is TRBD1 (6 bases). This CDR3 comprises 18 residues. Germline loops: CDR1 MNHEY, CDR2 SVGEGT. Trimming cost V 6 bases and J 0 bases, with 20 bases left between them.

The chain employs TRBV20-1 and TRBJ2-1, with 7 bases aligning to TRBD1. CDR3 length: 15 residues. Losses at the gene ends were 3 bases for V and 0 bases for J; bases not matched to a gene: 5. The germline V gene encodes CDR1 DFQATT and CDR2 SNEGSKA (reference sequence). The CDR3 loop is CSARETGSSYNEQFF. CDR3 DNA: TGCAGTGCTAGGGAGACAGGGAGCTCCTACAATGAGCAGTTCTTC.

This clonotype was seen ten or more times. V and J are TRBV2 and TRBJ1-1; weak D call: TRBD1 (5 bases). Trimming cost V 3 bases and J 2 bases, with 16 bases left between them. This CDR3 region has 16 residues. Germline CDR1 SNHLY, CDR2 FYNNEI. The CDR3: CASSDIGGRVNTEAFF. In DNA, the CDR3 is TGTGCCAGCAGTGACATTGGTGGCAGGGTCAACACTGAAGCTTTCTTT.

This clonotype was detected only a few times. This chain links TRBV7-6 with TRBJ1-4; D unresolved. Trimming took off 5 bases at V and 4 bases at J, with 17 bases between the two ends. CDR1 is SGHVS and CDR2 is FNYEAQ in the germline V gene. This CDR3 is built from 16 residues. The CDR3 DNA reads as TGTGCCAGCAGCCCCACCCCCGCCGATGATAATGAAAAACTGTTTTTT. Amino acid sequence: CASSPTPADDNEKLFF. Looking up the rest from reference TRBV7-6 and TRBJ1-4 gives the full variable domain: GAGVSQSPRYKVTKRGQDVALRCDPISGHVSLYWYRQALGQGPEFLTYFNYEAQQDKSGLPNDRFSAERPEGSISTLTIQRTEQRDSAMYRCASSPTPADDNEKLFFGSGTQLSVL.

The rearrangement joins TRBV30 to TRBJ1-2; 9 bases are shared with TRBD1. Trimming took 5 bases from V and 5 from J; bases not matched to a gene: 3. Germline lookup yields CDR1 GTSNPN and CDR2 SVGIG (reference sequence). CDR3 length: 12 residues. The CDR3 sequence is CAWGTGNYGYTF. CDR3 nucleotides: TGTGCCTGGGGGACAGGGAATTATGGCTACACCTTC.

The chain couples TRBV5-1 to TRBJ2-5; either TRBD1 or TRBD2 may supply D (5 bases each). Germline V lookup: CDR1 SGHRS, CDR2 YFSETQ. Trimming cost V 4 bases and J 5 bases, with 15 bases left between them. The CDR3 covers 14 residues. CDR3 loop: CASSTGTHAETQYF. In nucleotides, the CDR3 is TGCGCCAGCAGCACCGGGACCCACGCGGAGACCCAGTACTTC.

This sequence joins TRBV19 and TRBJ2-3; possibly TRBD1 for D (6 bases). The ends were cut back, 6 bases at V and 3 bases at J, with 13 bases in the middle. The CDR3 length is 14 residues. CDR1 is LNHDA and CDR2 is SQIVND in the germline V gene (reference sequence). CDR3 protein: CASRKDRSTDTQYF. The DNA of the CDR3 is TGTGCCAGTAGGAAGGACAGATCAACAGATACGCAGTATTTT.

In its sample, this clonotype was seen a few times. The genes are TRBV6-5 and TRBJ2-1; D is unresolved. This CDR3 has 12 amino acids. The V gene lost 6 bases and the J gene lost 6 bases, with 9 bases spanning the gap. Looked up from germline, CDR1 is MNHEY and CDR2 is SVGAGI. This chain's CDR3 is CASRKEVNEQFF. The CDR3 nucleotides read TGTGCCAGCAGAAAAGAAGTCAATGAGCAGTTCTTC.

Only a few counts were recorded for this clonotype. The V gene is TRBV10-3, the J gene TRBJ2-5; D tentatively fits TRBD1 or TRBD2 (5 bases each). The CDR3 extends over 12 amino acids. Per the germline V gene, CDR1 is ENHRY and CDR2 is SYGVKD. Trimming took off 6 bases at V and 3 bases at J, with 8 bases between the two ends. The CDR3 region is CAIRGVEETQYF. CDR3 nucleotides: TGTGCCATCAGGGGGGTGGAAGAGACCCAGTACTTC.

This clonotype is a singleton in its sample. This chain links TRBV7-8 with TRBJ2-2; 9 bases match TRBD1. CDR3 length equals 14 residues. CDR1 and CDR2 from the germline V gene are SGHVS and FQNEAQ. The trim removed 8 bases at V and 5 bases at J, leaving 6 bases unmatched. CDR3 sequence: CASGNRGRTGELFF. CDR3 bases: TGTGCCAGCGGAAACAGGGGGCGGACCGGGGAGCTGTTTTTT.